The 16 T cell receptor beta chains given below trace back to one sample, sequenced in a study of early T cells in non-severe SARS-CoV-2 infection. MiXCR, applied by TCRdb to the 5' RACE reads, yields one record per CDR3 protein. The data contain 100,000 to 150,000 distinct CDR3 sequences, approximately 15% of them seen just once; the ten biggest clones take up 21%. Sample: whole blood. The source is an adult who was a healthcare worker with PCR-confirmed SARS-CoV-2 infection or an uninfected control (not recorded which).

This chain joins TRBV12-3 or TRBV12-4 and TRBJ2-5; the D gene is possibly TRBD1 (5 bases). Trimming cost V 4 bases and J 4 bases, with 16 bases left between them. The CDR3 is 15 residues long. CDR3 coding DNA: TGTGCCAGCAGTTGGTGGGGCCTGACGGGAGAGACCCAGTACTTC. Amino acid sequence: CASSWWGLTGETQYF.

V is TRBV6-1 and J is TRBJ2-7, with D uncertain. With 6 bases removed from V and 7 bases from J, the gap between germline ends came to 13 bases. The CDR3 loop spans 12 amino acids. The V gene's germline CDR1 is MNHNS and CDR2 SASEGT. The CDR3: CASRNNYGEQYF. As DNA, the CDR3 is TGTGCCAGCAGGAATAACTACGGAGAGCAGTACTTC.

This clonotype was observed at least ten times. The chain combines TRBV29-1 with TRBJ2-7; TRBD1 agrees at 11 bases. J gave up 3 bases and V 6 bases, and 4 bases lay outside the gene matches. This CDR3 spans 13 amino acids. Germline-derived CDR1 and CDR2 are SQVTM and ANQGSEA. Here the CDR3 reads CSVPGQGDYEQYF. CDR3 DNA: TGCAGCGTCCCGGGACAGGGGGACTACGAGCAGTACTTC.

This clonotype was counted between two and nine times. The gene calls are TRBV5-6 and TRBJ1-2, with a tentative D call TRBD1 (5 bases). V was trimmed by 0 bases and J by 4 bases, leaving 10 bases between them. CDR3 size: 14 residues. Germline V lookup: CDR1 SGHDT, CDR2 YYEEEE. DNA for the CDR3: TGTGCCAGCAGCTTGGCCGCAGGGATCTATGGCTACACCTTC. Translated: CASSLAAGIYGYTF.

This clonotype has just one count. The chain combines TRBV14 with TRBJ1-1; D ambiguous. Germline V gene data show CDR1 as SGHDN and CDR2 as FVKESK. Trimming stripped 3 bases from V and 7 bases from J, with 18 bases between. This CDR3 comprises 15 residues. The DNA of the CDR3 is TGTGCCAGCAGCCAGTACGAGTACACGCGGTTTGAAGCTTTCTTT. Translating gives CASSQYEYTRFEAFF.

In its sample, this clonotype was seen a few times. The CDR3 DNA reads TGTGCCAGCTCACCACCCGGCACCCAAACCTATGGCTACACCTTC. It encodes CASSPPGTQTYGYTF. This chain uses TRBV18 with TRBJ1-2; D gene uncertain. Trimming removed 0 bases from V and 4 bases from J, with 12 bases in between. The germline gives CDR1 KGHSH, CDR2 LQKENI. This CDR3 region has 15 residues.

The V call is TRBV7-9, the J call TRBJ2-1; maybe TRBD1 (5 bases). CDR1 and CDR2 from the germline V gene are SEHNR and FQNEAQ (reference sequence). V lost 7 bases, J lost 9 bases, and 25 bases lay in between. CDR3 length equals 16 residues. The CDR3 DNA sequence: TGTGCCAGCACCACAAGCCAGAGTGTGGAAAGGGGTGAGCAGTTCTTC. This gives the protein CASTTSQSVERGEQFF.

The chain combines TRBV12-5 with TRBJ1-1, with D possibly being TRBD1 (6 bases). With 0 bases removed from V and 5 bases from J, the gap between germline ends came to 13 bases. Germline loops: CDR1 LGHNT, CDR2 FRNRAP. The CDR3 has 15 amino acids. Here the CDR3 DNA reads TGTGCTAGTGGTTTGGTAGTGGGGGCAATGACTGAAGCTTTCTTT. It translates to CASGLVVGAMTEAFF.

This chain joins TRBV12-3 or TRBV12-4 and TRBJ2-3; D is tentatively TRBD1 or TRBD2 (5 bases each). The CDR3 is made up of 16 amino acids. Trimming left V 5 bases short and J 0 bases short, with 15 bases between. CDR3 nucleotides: TGTGCCAGCAGTGTCACGCTGGGGGATAGCACAGATACGCAGTATTTT. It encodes CASSVTLGDSTDTQYF.

CDR3 sequence (DNA): TGTGCCAGCAGCCAAGCAAGCGGGGGTCGGGATACGCAGTATTTT. As protein: CASSQASGGRDTQYF. The genes are TRBV4-2 and TRBJ2-3, with TRBD2 matching 8 bases. J was trimmed by 6 bases and V by 1 base; bases with no gene match: 6. This CDR3 contains 15 residues. Germline V lookup: CDR1 LGHNA, CDR2 YNFKEQ.

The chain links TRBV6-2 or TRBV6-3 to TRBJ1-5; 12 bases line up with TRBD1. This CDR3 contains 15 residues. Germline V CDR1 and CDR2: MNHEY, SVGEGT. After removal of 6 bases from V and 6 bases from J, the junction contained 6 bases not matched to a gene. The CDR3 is CASSWGQGARQPQHF. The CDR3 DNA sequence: TGTGCCAGCAGCTGGGGACAGGGGGCTCGTCAGCCCCAGCATTTT.

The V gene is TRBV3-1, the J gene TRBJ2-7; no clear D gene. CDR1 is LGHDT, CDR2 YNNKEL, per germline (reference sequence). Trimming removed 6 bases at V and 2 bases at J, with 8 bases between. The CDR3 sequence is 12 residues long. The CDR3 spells CASSKGTYEQYF. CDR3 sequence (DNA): TGTGCCAGCAGTAAGGGTACCTACGAGCAGTACTTC.

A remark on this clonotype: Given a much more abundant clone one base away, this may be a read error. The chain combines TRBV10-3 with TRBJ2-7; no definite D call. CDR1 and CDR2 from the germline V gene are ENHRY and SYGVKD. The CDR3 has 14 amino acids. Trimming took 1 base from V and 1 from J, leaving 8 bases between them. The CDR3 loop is CAISELSVSYEQYF. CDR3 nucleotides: TGTGCCATCAGTGAGTTGAGTGTTTCCTACGAGCAGTACTTC.

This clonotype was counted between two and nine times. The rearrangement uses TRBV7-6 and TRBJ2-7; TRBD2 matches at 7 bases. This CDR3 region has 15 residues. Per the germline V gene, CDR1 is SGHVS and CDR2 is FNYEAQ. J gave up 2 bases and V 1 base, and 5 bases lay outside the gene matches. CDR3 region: CASSLDHGGTYEQYF. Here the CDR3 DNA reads TGTGCCAGCAGCTTAGACCACGGGGGGACCTACGAGCAGTACTTC.

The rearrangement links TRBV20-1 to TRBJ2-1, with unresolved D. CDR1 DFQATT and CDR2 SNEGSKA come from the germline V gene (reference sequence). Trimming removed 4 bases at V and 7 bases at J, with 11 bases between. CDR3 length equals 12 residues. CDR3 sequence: CSANYLGNEQFF. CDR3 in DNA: TGCAGTGCTAACTACCTAGGAAATGAGCAGTTCTTC.

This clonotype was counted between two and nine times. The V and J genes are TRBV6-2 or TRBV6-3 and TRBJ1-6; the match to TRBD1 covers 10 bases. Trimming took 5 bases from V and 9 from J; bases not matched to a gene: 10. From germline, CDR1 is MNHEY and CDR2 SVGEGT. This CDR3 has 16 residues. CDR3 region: CASSPLGGQGISPLHF. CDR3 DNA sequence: TGTGCCAGCAGTCCCCTGGGGGGACAGGGGATTTCACCCCTCCACTTT.